This T cell receptor beta chain was captured in a study of shared clonotypes between healthy human individuals. Study in general: Donors consisted of two women and a few men between 18 and 49.

Comments on this clone: Its antigen is currently unknown.

Donors, without exception, were Caucasian adults residing in Nashville, Tennessee. In the original processing: ImmunoSEQ output held junction-only sequences without quality scores, so filtering differed. Measured with immunoSEQ multiplex PCR; TCRdb has only the in-frame clones, and not every one. V and J calls and clone size come straight from that table; D and trimming were deduced from the DNA. Of fewer than 650,000 clones listed, 75% to 85% are singletons. Overall study findings and caveats: The authors expected sequencing depth to affect clonotype sharing among donors.

This clonotype originated in a woman in her thirties or forties in good health. Some clones in this sample may be carry-over from other donors' samples. The sample was PBMCs.

The CDR3 loop reads CASSPRDTLEGLFF. The CDR3 coding sequence is TGTGCCAGCAGCCCCCGGGACACACTGGAGGGACTGTTTTTT. The V gene is TRBV28, the J gene TRBJ1-4; possibly TRBD1 for D (6 bases). The CDR3 has 14 residues. V lost 6 bases and J 13 bases, leaving 21 bases between the germline ends. Germline assignment: CDR1 MDHEN and CDR2 SYDVKM.